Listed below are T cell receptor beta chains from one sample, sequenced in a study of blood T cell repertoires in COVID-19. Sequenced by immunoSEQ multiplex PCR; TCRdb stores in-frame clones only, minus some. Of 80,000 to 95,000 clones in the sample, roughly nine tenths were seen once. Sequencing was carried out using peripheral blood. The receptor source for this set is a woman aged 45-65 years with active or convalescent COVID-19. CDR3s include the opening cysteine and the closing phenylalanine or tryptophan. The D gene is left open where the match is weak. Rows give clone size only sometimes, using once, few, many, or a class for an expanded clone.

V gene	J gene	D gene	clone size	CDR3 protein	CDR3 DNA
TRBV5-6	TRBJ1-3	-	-	CASSLGSSGNTIYF	TGTGCCAGCAGCTTGGGCAGCTCTGGAAACACCATATATTTT
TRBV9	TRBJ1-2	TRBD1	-	CASSVGAGGIYGYTF	TGTGCCAGCAGCGTAGGGGCAGGGGGTATCTATGGCTACACCTTC
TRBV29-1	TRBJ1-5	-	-	CSAVGGRDQPQHF	TGCAGCGCTGTAGGGGGAAGAGATCAGCCCCAGCATTTT
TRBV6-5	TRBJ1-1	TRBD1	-	CASRPRDRIYTEAFF	TGTGCCAGCAGACCTCGGGACAGGATTTACACTGAAGCTTTCTTT
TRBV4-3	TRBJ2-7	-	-	CASSQDLGSYEQYF	TGCGCCAGCAGCCAAGATCTAGGGAGCTACGAGCAGTACTTC
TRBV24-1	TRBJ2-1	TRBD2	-	CATSARLTSGASSYNEQFF	TGTGCCACCAGTGCAAGGTTAACTAGCGGGGCGAGCTCCTACAATGAGCAGTTCTTC
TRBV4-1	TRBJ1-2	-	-	CASSHRASGDGYTF	TGCGCCAGCAGCCATCGGGCCTCGGGGGATGGCTACACCTTC
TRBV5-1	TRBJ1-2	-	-	CASSLALQDPNYGYTF	TGCGCCAGCAGCTTGGCCTTACAGGACCCTAACTATGGCTACACCTTC
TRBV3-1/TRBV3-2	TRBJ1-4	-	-	CASSPFFSPLNEKLFF	TGTGCCAGCAGCCCTTTTTTTTCCCCGTTAAATGAAAAACTGTTTTTT
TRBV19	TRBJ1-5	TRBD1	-	CASSKGDRGGNQPQHF	TGTGCCAGTAGTAAAGGGGACAGGGGAGGCAATCAGCCCCAGCATTTT
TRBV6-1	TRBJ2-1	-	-	CASSETTRGEKFF	TGTGCCAGCAGTGAAACAACTCGGGGTGAGAAGTTCTTC
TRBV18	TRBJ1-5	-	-	CASSASLVRPQHF	TGTGCCAGCTCAGCTAGCCTCGTAAGGCCCCAGCATTTT
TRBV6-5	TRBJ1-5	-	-	CASSLTWGNSQPQHF	TGTGCCAGCAGTCTAACTTGGGGCAATTCACAGCCCCAGCATTTT
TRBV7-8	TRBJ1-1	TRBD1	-	CASSLERQGATEAFF	TGTGCCAGCAGCTTAGAAAGACAGGGGGCCACTGAAGCTTTCTTT
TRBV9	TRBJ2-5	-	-	CASSGRQARETQYF	TGTGCCAGCAGCGGACGACAGGCCCGTGAGACCCAGTACTTC
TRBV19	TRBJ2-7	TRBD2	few	CASSIDRGGDYPYEQYF	TGTGCCAGTAGTATAGATCGTGGCGGGGACTACCCCTACGAGCAGTACTTC